Below are 2 T cell receptor beta chains sequenced from a single sample in a study of Tregs in tolerant kidney transplant recipients. These TCRs are of unknown antigen specificity. TCRdb keeps only in-frame clones here, not all; method: immunoSEQ multiplex PCR. Of more than 30,000 clones listed, over 75% are singletons. Sequencing was performed on Tregs from blood cultured with allogeneic cells. The receptors originated from a human donor in good health.

The rearrangement joins TRBV5-6 to TRBJ2-4; D could derive from TRBD1 or TRBD2 (5 bases each). This CDR3 is built from 11 residues. The V gene lost 2 bases and the J gene lost 9 bases, with 6 bases spanning the gap. Germline CDR1 reads SGHDT; CDR2 reads YYEEEE. The DNA of the CDR3 is TGTGCCAGCAGCTTTGGGGGCATTCAGTACTTC. It codes for CASSFGGIQYF.

This clone has a single count. This chain joins TRBV10-3 and TRBJ1-5, with D hard to call. The CDR3 runs to 15 residues. V lost 2 bases and J 0 bases, leaving 8 bases between the germline ends. The germline V gene encodes CDR1 ENHRY and CDR2 SYGVKD. CDR3 sequence: CAISEERYSNQPQHF. The CDR3 DNA reads TGTGCCATCAGTGAGGAAAGGTATAGCAATCAGCCCCAGCATTTT.